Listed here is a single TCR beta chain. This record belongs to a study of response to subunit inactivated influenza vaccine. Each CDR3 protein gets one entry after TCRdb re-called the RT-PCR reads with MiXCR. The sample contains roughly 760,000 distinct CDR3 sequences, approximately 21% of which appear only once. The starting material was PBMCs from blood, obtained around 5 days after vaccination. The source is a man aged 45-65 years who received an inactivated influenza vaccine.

The CDR3 DNA sequence: TGTGCCAGCAGCCCCGGTACCCCCCTCCCGACGGTAGATACGCAGTATTTT. The encoded protein is CASSPGTPLPTVDTQYF. V gene TRBV5-6 combines with J gene TRBJ2-3; no reliable D call. V was clipped by 4 bases and J by 5 bases, with 23 bases between them. CDR1 SGHDT and CDR2 YYEEEE come from the germline V gene. The CDR3 is made up of 17 amino acids.